This TCR beta chain was identified during a study of T cells in narcolepsy. Study-wide findings and caveats: Reportedly, autoreactive clonotypes were serially detected in patients' blood but not controls'.

The sample holds a few counts of this clone. The target antigen is unknown. Germline loops: CDR1 SGHAT, CDR2 FQNNGV. Germline trimming cut 5 bases from V and 7 bases from J; bases unmatched to any gene: 12. CDR3 length equals 15 residues. Measured with immunoSEQ multiplex PCR; TCRdb has only the in-frame clones, and not every one. The sample has tens of thousands of clones, under 85% seen once. The receptor was derived from a human donor with narcolepsy. The chain employs TRBV11-2 and TRBJ1-2, with TRBD1 identical over 8 bases. The specimen sequenced was CD45RA- memory CD4+ T cells from PBMCs. The CDR3 region is CASSLHIQDRAGYTF. CDR3 in DNA: TGTGCCAGCAGCCTACACATTCAGGACAGGGCTGGCTACACCTTC.